This TCR beta chain comes out of a study of CD8 T cells in Susac syndrome. Study-level information: Patients with Susac syndrome were therapy-naive, on corticosteroids, or on intravenous immunoglobulin alone at blood draw.

With 8 bases clipped from V and 5 bases from J, the junction kept 11 bases outside the gene matches. CDR1 and CDR2 (germline): LNHNV, YYDKDF (reference sequence). There are 15 residues in the CDR3. Random hexamers served to reverse transcribe roughly 0.5 to 1 ug RNA. The authors amplified TCR beta CDR3 across 54 Vbeta and 13 Jbeta using immunoSEQ multiplex PCR. TCRdb itself ran the immunoSEQ multiplex PCR reads through MiXCR, one entry per CDR3 protein. The table includes around 23,000 distinct CDR3 sequences, 80% to 95% detected once. The study sequenced TCR beta in blood CD8+ and CD4+ T cells. TEMRA cells were FACS-enriched, while CD8+ and CD4+ T cells were negatively isolated.

The TCR sequence derives from a human donor with Susac syndrome. This chain links TRBV15 with TRBJ2-7; the match to TRBD2 covers 11 bases. The sequenced sample was CD8+ T cells from PBMCs. The DNA for the CDR3 is TGTGCCACCGATACGTTTGGGACTAGCGGTAACGAGCAGTACTTC. It is translated as CATDTFGTSGNEQYF.